The source of this TCR beta chain is a study of OX40 agonist ivuxolimab in advanced cancers. About the research overall: Treatment received earlier with anti-PD-1, anti-PD-L1 or anti-CTLA-4 agents was allowed, and around 36% had some.

Researchers took blood at baseline, on cycle 4 day 1, and on cycle 7 day 1. With respect to this clone: Its antigen is not known.

Method: immunoSEQ multiplex PCR; TCRdb's copy keeps in-frame clones and lacks some. The sample lists roughly 41,000 clones, about 82% occurring once. The CDR3 sequence is 15 residues long. V lost 7 bases to trimming and J lost 4 bases; unmatched junction nucleotides: 4. Germline-derived CDR1 and CDR2 are SNHLY and FYNNEI. Findings of the study overall: Expanded clones tended on average to be more numerous among CD8+ T cells than CD4+. Expansion of clones was among the lowest in partial responders at 0.1-3.0 mg/kg.

This clonotype originated in an adult with an advanced solid tumor such as melanoma, head and neck, liver or kidney cancer. J is TRBJ2-3 and V is TRBV2, with 14 bases identical to TRBD2. Material: CD4+ or CD8+ T cells sorted from blood, obtained in a trial of the OX40 agonist ivuxolimab. CDR3 residues: CASNGLAGGADTQYF. DNA for the CDR3: TGTGCCAGCAACGGACTAGCGGGGGGCGCAGATACGCAGTATTTT.